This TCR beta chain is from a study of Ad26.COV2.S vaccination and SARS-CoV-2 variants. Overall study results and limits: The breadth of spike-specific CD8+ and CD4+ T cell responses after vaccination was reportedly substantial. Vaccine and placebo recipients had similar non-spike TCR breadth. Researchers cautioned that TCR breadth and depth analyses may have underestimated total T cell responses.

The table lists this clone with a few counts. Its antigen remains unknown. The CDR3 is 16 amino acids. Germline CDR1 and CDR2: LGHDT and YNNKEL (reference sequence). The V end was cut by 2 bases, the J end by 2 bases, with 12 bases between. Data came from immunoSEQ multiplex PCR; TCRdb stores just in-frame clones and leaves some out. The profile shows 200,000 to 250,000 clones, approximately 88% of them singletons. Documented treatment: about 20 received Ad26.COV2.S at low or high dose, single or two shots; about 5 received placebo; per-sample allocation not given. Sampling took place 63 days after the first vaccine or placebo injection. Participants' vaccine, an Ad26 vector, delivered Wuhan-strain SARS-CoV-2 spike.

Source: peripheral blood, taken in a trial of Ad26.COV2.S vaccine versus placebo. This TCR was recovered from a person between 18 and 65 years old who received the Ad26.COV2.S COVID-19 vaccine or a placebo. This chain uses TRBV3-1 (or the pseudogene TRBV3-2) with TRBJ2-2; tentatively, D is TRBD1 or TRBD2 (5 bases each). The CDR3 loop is CASSQYGALNTGELFF. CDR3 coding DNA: TGTGCCAGCAGCCAATACGGGGCCCTCAACACCGGGGAGCTGTTTTTT.